The clone carrying this TCR beta chain has only a few counts. Its antigen is unknown. Tregs were sorted as CD4+CD25+CD127-/low cells. After constant-region reverse-primer amplification, full-length variable regions underwent semi-nested PCR with Nested Universal Primer A. TCRdb re-called the 5' RACE reads through MiXCR, storing one row per CDR3 protein. The table has around 44,000 distinct CDR3 sequences, 20% to 25% seen once. Findings and limits, study-wide: Whole repertoires were not studied in the larger cohort, only one V-J beta rearrangement. Tumor memory CD4+ T cell TCR gene usage was found to cluster with blood and lymph node memory CD4+ cells and with lymph node naive CD4+ cells. Tumor-infiltrating Treg TCR alpha and beta sequences overlapped most with tumor naive CD4+ T cells, then blood naive.

Trimming took 2 bases from V and 1 from J, leaving 11 bases between them. The CDR3 is 16 residues long. The V gene's germline CDR1 is LNHNV and CDR2 YYDKDF (reference sequence). This TCR was recovered from a female donor with breast cancer. Specimen: Tregs sorted from blood. V is TRBV15 and J is TRBJ2-2; D ambiguous. The CDR3 bases are TGTGCCACCAGCAGACCCATGACCGGGAACACCGGGGAGCTGTTTTTT. Translation: CATSRPMTGNTGELFF.